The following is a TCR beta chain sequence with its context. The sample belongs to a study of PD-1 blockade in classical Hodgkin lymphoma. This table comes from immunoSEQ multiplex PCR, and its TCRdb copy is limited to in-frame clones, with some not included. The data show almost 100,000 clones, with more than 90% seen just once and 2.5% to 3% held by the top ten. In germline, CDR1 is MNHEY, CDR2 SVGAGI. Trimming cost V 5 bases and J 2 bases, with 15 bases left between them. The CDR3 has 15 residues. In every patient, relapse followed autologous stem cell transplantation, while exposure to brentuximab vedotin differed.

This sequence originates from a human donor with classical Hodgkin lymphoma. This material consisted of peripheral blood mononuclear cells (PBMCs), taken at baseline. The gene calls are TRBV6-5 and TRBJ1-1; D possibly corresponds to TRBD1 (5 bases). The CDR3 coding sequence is TGTGCCAGCAGTATATCCCCGACAGCTAACACTGAAGCTTTCTTT. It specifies CASSISPTANTEAFF.